One TCR beta chain is described in this entry. These data belong to a study of blood T cell dynamics during melanoma immunotherapy. The method was immunoSEQ multiplex PCR; TCRdb's version includes in-frame clones alone and lacks a portion of them. Of tens of thousands of clones in the sample, around 88% are singletons; the top ten hold approximately 4.5%. The CDR3 runs to 15 residues. The V and J ends lost 6 bases and 3 bases respectively, with 15 bases between them. The germline V gene encodes CDR1 SNHLY and CDR2 FYNNEI. Time point reported: pre-treatment baseline. The sequence was obtained from a human donor with melanoma. This chain links TRBV2 with TRBJ1-5; no clear D. The sequences come from blood, collected from a patient treated with checkpoint blockade. CDR3 DNA: TGTGCCAGCAGGCCTGGTTTAGGGCCCAATCAGCCCCAGCATTTT. Protein product: CASRPGLGPNQPQHF.